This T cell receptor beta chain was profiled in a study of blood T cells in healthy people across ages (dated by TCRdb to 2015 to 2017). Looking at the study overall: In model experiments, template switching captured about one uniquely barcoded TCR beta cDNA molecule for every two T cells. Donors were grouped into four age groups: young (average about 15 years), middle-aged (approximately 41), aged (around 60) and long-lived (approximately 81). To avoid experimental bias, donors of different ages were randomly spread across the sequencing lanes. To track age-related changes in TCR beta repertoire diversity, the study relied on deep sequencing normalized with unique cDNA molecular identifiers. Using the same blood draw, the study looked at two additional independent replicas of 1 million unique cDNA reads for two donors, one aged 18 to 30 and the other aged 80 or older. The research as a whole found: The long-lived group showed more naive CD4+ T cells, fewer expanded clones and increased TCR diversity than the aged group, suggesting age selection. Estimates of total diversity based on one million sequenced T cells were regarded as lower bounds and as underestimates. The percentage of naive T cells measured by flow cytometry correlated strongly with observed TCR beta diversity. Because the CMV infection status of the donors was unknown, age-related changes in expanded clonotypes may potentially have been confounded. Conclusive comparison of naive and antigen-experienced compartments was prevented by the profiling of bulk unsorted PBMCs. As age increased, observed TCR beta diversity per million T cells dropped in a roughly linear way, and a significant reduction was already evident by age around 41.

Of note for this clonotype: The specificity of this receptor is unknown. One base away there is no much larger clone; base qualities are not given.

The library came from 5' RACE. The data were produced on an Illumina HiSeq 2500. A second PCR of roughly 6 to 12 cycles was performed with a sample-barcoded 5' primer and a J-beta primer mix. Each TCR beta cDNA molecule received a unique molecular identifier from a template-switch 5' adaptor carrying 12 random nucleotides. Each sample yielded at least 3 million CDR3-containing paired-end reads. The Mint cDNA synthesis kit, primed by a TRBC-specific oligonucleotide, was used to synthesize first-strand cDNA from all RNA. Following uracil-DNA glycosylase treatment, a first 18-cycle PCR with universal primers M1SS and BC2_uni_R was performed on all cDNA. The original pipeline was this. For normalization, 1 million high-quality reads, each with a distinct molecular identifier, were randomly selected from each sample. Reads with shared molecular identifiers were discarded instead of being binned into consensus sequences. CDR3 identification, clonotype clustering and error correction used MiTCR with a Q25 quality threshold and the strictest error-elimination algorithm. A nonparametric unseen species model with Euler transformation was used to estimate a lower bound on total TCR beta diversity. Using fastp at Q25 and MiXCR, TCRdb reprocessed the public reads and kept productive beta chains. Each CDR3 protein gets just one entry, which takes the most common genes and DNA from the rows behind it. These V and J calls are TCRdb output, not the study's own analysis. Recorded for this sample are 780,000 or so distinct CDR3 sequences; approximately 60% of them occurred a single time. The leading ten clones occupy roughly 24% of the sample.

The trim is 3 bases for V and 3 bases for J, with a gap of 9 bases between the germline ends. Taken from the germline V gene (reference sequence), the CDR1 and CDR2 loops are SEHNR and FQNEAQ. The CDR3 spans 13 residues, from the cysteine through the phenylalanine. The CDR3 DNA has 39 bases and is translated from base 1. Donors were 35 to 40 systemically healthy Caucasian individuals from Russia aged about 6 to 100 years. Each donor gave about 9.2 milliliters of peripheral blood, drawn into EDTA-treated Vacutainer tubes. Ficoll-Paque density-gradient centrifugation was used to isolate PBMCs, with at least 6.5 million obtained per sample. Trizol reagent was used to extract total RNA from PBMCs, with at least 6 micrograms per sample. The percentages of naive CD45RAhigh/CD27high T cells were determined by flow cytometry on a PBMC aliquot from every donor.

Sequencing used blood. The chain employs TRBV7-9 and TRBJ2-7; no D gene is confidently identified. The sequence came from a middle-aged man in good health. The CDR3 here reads CASSFPPSYEQYF. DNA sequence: TGTGCCAGCAGCTTTCCCCCGAGCTACGAGCAGTACTTC.